These 27 T cell receptor beta chains originate from one sample sequenced in a study of technical replicates of blood from a few donors. Profiled with immunoSEQ multiplex PCR; TCRdb holds only in-frame clones, not every one. The sample has just over 75,000 clones, around 94% seen once; the top ten hold 0.35% to 0.5%. Sequences were obtained from T cells isolated from PBMCs. The receptors shown here come from a human donor in good health.

This clone came up a few times. The genes are TRBV9 and TRBJ2-2; weak D call: TRBD2 (6 bases). The V end was cut by 5 bases, the J end by 5 bases, with 13 bases between. This CDR3 comprises 14 residues. From germline, CDR1 is SGDLS and CDR2 YYNGEE. In DNA, the CDR3 is TGTGCCAGCAGTCCTATTCTAGCGACCGGGGAGCTGTTTTTT. The encoded protein is CASSPILATGELFF.

The chain links TRBV9 to TRBJ2-1; 10 bases are shared with TRBD2. This CDR3 region has 16 residues. Germline V lookup: CDR1 SGDLS, CDR2 YYNGEE. J lost 7 bases, V lost 5 bases, and 12 bases had no gene match. The CDR3 protein is CASRGLAPKGGNEQFF. As DNA, the CDR3 is TGTGCCAGCAGGGGACTAGCGCCCAAAGGGGGGAATGAGCAGTTCTTC.

The chain recombines TRBV6-1 with TRBJ1-2; D is ambiguous. This CDR3 spans 13 amino acids. The germline V and J ends were trimmed by 6 bases and 8 bases, with 16 bases remaining between them. Germline loops: CDR1 MNHNS, CDR2 SASEGT. CDR3 protein: CASRELAAEGYTF. The CDR3, as DNA: TGTGCCAGCAGAGAGCTCGCGGCTGAGGGCTACACCTTC.

CDR3 DNA sequence: TGCGCCAGCAGCGCGACAGGGTACGAGCAGTACTTC. As protein: CASSATGYEQYF. V usage is TRBV5-1 and J usage is TRBJ2-7, with TRBD1 matching 7 bases. Germline CDR1 and CDR2: SGHRS and YFSETQ. This CDR3 has 12 amino acids. Trimming took 4 bases from V and 4 from J; bases not matched to a gene: 2.

V usage is TRBV25-1 and J usage is TRBJ1-1, with 7 bases fitting TRBD1. The germline gives CDR1 MGHDK, CDR2 SYGVNS. V shed 4 bases and J 3 bases; nucleotides not matched to a gene: 2. This CDR3 spans 13 amino acids. The chain's CDR3 is CASSGDRDTEAFF. The CDR3 DNA is TGTGCCAGCAGTGGTGACAGGGACACTGAAGCTTTCTTT.

This chain joins TRBV12-1 and TRBJ1-2; the table names TRBD1, a call not compared with the DNA. TRBV12-1 represents a pseudogene. The CDR3 contains 13 residues. CDR3 residues: CASSSRTWQGYTF. The CDR3 bases are TGTGCCAGCAGCTCTAGGACATGGCAGGGCTACACCTTC.

The chain uses TRBV9 and TRBJ2-7; TRBD1 matches at 9 bases. The CDR3 spans 16 residues. J was trimmed by 4 bases and V by 0 bases; bases with no gene match: 8. Per germline, CDR1 SGDLS and CDR2 YYNGEE. In DNA form, the CDR3 reads TGTGCCAGCAGCGTAGAGCCCGGGACAGGGAGTTACGAGCAGTACTTC. Protein sequence: CASSVEPGTGSYEQYF.

This chain connects TRBV28 to TRBJ1-2; D is ambiguous. The CDR3 loop spans 13 amino acids. Trimming removed 3 bases from V and 2 bases from J, with 7 bases in between. In germline, CDR1 is MDHEN, CDR2 SYDVKM. The CDR3 coding sequence is TGTGCCAGCAGTTTGAAAGCAAACTATGGCTACACCTTC. This encodes CASSLKANYGYTF.

This chain links TRBV7-3 with TRBJ2-7, with D maybe TRBD2 (5 bases). The CDR3 extends over 16 amino acids. Germline lookup yields CDR1 SGHTA and CDR2 FQGTGA. V shed 1 base and J shed 4 bases, with 17 bases lying between them. CDR3 sequence (DNA): TGTGCCAGCAGCTTAAATCCGAGGGCGGGTTCTTACGAGCAGTACTTC. Its translation: CASSLNPRAGSYEQYF.

In its sample, this clone was seen once. The chain joins TRBV19 to TRBJ1-2; D uncertain. The germline V gene has CDR1 LNHDA and CDR2 SQIVND (reference sequence). V lost 7 bases and J 6 bases, leaving 9 bases between the germline ends. This CDR3 comprises 11 residues. The CDR3 sequence: CASISVNGYTF. The CDR3 DNA reads as TGTGCCAGTATTAGCGTGAATGGCTACACCTTC.

V gene TRBV10-3 combines with J gene TRBJ1-2; tentatively, D is TRBD1 (6 bases). In germline, CDR1 is ENHRY, CDR2 SYGVKD. The V end was cut by 10 bases, the J end by 6 bases, with 12 bases between. The CDR3 length is 11 residues. CDR3 DNA: TGTGCCAGCGGACAGTCAGATGGCTACACCTTC. Translated, it gives CASGQSDGYTF.

The chain recombines TRBV29-1 with TRBJ2-7; 8 positions agree with TRBD1. The germline CDR1 and CDR2 sequences are SQVTM and ANQGSEA. Trimming removed 4 bases from V and 5 bases from J; junction bases left unmatched: 10. The CDR3 consists of 14 residues. In DNA form, the CDR3 reads TGCAGCGTTGCTTCTTGGGGACAGGTCCACGAGCAGTACTTC. This sequence encodes CSVASWGQVHEQYF.

The gene calls are TRBV27 and TRBJ2-2; 8 nucleotides match TRBD1. This CDR3 is 17 amino acids long. Losses at the gene ends were 1 base for V and 6 bases for J; bases not matched to a gene: 10. CDR1 MNHEY and CDR2 SMNVEV come from the germline V gene (reference sequence). The CDR3 bases are TGTGCCAGCAGTTTATGGGCCGGACAGGGTATCGCCGGGGAGCTGTTTTTT. Translating gives CASSLWAGQGIAGELFF.

V gene TRBV5-1 combines with J gene TRBJ2-3, with 9 bases fitting TRBD2. The CDR3 covers 16 residues. CDR1 and CDR2 from the germline V gene are SGHRS and YFSETQ. V was clipped by 2 bases and J by 5 bases; unmatched bases: 9. The CDR3 protein is CASSFVGAGGVDTQYF. The CDR3 DNA sequence: TGCGCCAGCAGCTTTGTAGGAGCGGGAGGAGTAGATACGCAGTATTTT.

The rearrangement links TRBV10-3 to TRBJ2-3, with TRBD2 identical over 9 bases. After removal of 7 bases from V and 2 bases from J, the junction contained 7 bases not matched to a gene. The CDR3 covers 15 residues. Germline loops: CDR1 ENHRY, CDR2 SYGVKD. The CDR3 protein is CAITSSGAYTDTQYF. The CDR3 bases are TGTGCCATCACCTCTAGCGGGGCCTACACAGATACGCAGTATTTT.

The chain employs TRBV5-1 and TRBJ2-1; 7 nucleotides agree with TRBD2. Germline lookup yields CDR1 SGHRS and CDR2 YFSETQ. V lost 4 bases and J lost 6; bases outside the gene matches: 13. The CDR3 has 16 residues. The CDR3 nucleotides are TGCGCCAGCAGCGGCAGACTAGCACGAGAAGGCAATGAGCAGTTCTTC. Translation gives CASSGRLAREGNEQFF.

The gene calls are TRBV7-6 and TRBJ2-1, with 14 bases matching TRBD2. Germline assignment: CDR1 SGHVS and CDR2 FNYEAQ. This CDR3 region has 19 residues. The V gene end was trimmed by 3 bases and the J gene end by 8 bases; junction bases not matched to a gene: 15. The CDR3 loop reads CASSLVWQGLAGVPYEQFF. CDR3 in DNA: TGTGCCAGCAGCTTGGTCTGGCAGGGACTAGCGGGAGTGCCATATGAGCAGTTCTTC.

This chain connects TRBV28 to TRBJ1-4, with D perhaps TRBD1 (6 bases). The germline V gene has CDR1 MDHEN and CDR2 SYDVKM. V was trimmed by 5 bases and J by 0 bases, leaving 7 bases between them. The CDR3 length is 14 residues. CDR3 DNA: TGTGCCAGCAGTGAGGGGGCAACTAATGAAAAACTGTTTTTT. It specifies CASSEGATNEKLFF.

The chain links TRBV27 to TRBJ2-7; weak D call: TRBD2 (5 bases). The CDR3 has 15 residues. Trimming removed 3 bases at V and 0 bases at J, with 12 bases between. Germline values: CDR1 MNHEY, CDR2 SMNVEV (reference sequence). CDR3 DNA sequence: TGTGCCAGCAGTTTTAAAGCGGTTAGCTCCTACGAGCAGTACTTC. Amino acid sequence: CASSFKAVSSYEQYF.

The chain couples TRBV21-1 to TRBJ2-7; TRBD1, the D gene given by the table, was not confirmed from the DNA. TRBV21-1 constitutes a pseudogene. The CDR3 loop spans 15 amino acids. DNA of the CDR3: TGTGCCAGCAGCAAAAACCGGGACAGGGAGTGCGAGCAGTACTTC. The encoded protein is CASSKNRDRECEQYF.

This chain uses TRBV19 with TRBJ1-1; D unresolved. The CDR3 runs to 11 residues. V shed 3 bases and J shed 8 bases, with 7 bases lying between them. In germline, CDR1 is LNHDA, CDR2 SQIVND (reference sequence). Here the CDR3 reads CASSIGGEAFF. In DNA, the CDR3 is TGTGCCAGTAGTATTGGTGGCGAAGCTTTCTTT.

V gene TRBV5-6 combines with J gene TRBJ2-1, with 10 positions matching TRBD2. CDR1 is SGHDT, CDR2 YYEEEE, per germline. CDR3 length: 15 amino acids. With V trimmed by 1 base and J by 10 bases, 8 bases remained unmatched. The CDR3 DNA follows: TGTGCCAGCAGCTTGTACCTAGCGGGAGTCCAAGAGCAGTTCTTC. Amino acids: CASSLYLAGVQEQFF.

The chain couples TRBV5-1 to TRBJ1-1, with 7 nucleotides matching TRBD1. Germline values: CDR1 SGHRS, CDR2 YFSETQ. The CDR3 totals 14 residues. V shed 0 bases, J shed 3 bases, and the junction held 2 bases outside the gene matches. This CDR3 reads CASSLEGAYTEAFF. The CDR3 DNA reads as TGCGCCAGCAGCTTGGAGGGGGCCTACACTGAAGCTTTCTTT. Combining the CDR3 with reference TRBV5-1 and TRBJ1-1 gives the whole variable domain KAGVTQTPRYLIKTRGQQVTLSCSPISGHRSVSWYQQTPGQGLQFLFEYFSETQRNKGNFPGRFSGRQFSNSRSEMNVSTLELGDSALYLCASSLEGAYTEAFFGQGTRLTVV.

The gene calls are TRBV14 and TRBJ2-7; TRBD2 matches 8 bases. Per the germline V gene, CDR1 is SGHDN and CDR2 is FVKESK. The CDR3 is 13 amino acids. Germline trimming cut 4 bases from V and 5 bases from J; bases unmatched to any gene: 4. CDR3 protein: CASSLGSGNEQYF. In DNA, the CDR3 is TGTGCCAGCAGCCTTGGTAGCGGGAACGAGCAGTACTTC.

The table lists this clone with a count of one. The V and J genes are TRBV9 and TRBJ2-7; D might be TRBD2 (5 bases). V was clipped by 4 bases and J by 2 bases, with 10 bases between them. The CDR3 sequence is 13 residues long. CDR1 is SGDLS and CDR2 is YYNGEE in the germline V gene. The CDR3 region is CASSLRETYEQYF. DNA of the CDR3: TGTGCCAGCAGCTTGAGGGAAACCTACGAGCAGTACTTC.

This rearrangement joins TRBV7-9 to TRBJ2-5; 12 nucleotides align to TRBD2. There are 19 residues in the CDR3. Germline-derived CDR1 and CDR2 are SEHNR and FQNEAQ (reference sequence). V lost 1 base and J lost 0; bases outside the gene matches: 9. CDR3 residues: CASSLGFRLAGGNQETQYF. The CDR3 region has the DNA TGTGCCAGCAGCTTAGGTTTTCGGCTAGCGGGAGGGAACCAAGAGACCCAGTACTTC. Full variable domain (outside the CDR3, taken from reference TRBV7-9 and TRBJ2-5): DTGVSQNPRHKITKRGQNVTFRCDPISEHNRLYWYRQTLGQGPEFLTYFQNEAQLEKSRLLSDRFSAERPKGSFSTLEIQRTEQGDSAMYLCASSLGFRLAGGNQETQYFGPGTRLLVL.

V is TRBV9 and J is TRBJ2-1; D possibly corresponds to TRBD2 (6 bases). The germline V gene has CDR1 SGDLS and CDR2 YYNGEE. The V end lost 0 bases, the J end lost 16 bases, and 20 bases lay between the germline ends. This CDR3 comprises 14 residues. The CDR3 DNA follows: TGTGCCAGCAGCGTAGGGGGAGAAGCGGGTGCCTTTTTCTTC. Encoded protein: CASSVGGEAGAFFF. Using reference TRBV9 and TRBJ2-1 for the parts outside the CDR3, the full variable domain is DSGVTQTPKHLITATGQRVTLRCSPRSGDLSVYWYQQSLDQGLQFLIQYYNGEERAKGNILERFSAQQFPDLHSELNLSSLELGDSALYFCASSVGGEAGAFFFGPGTRLTVL.